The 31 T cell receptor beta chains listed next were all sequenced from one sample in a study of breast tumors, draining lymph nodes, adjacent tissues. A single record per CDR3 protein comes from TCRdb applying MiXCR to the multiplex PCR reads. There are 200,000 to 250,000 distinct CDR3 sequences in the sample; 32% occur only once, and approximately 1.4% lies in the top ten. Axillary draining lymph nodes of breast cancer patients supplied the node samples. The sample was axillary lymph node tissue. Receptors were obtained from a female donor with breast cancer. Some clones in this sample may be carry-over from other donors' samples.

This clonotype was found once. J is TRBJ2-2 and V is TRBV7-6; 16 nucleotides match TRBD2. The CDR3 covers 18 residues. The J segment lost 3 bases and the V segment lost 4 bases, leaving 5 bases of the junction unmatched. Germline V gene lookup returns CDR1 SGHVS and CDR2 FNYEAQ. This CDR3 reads CASSSGLAGGLDTGELFF. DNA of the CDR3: TGTGCCAGCAGCTCGGGACTAGCGGGAGGGTTGGACACCGGGGAGCTGTTTTTT. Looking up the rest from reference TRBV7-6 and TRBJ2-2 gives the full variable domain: GAGVSQSPRYKVTKRGQDVALRCDPISGHVSLYWYRQALGQGPEFLTYFNYEAQQDKSGLPNDRFSAERPEGSISTLTIQRTEQRDSAMYRCASSSGLAGGLDTGELFFGEGSRLTVL.

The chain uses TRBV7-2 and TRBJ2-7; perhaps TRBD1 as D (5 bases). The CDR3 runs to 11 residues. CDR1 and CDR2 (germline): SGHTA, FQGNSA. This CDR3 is CAQTASYEQYF. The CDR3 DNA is TGTGCTCAGACAGCCTCCTACGAGCAGTACTTC.

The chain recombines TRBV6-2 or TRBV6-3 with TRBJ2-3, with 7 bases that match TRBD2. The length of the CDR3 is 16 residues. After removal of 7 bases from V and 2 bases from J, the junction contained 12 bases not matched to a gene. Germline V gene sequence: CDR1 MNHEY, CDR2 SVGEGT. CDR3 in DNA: TGTGCCAGCAACAGACGGGCTAGCGGACTCACAGATACGCAGTATTTT. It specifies CASNRRASGLTDTQYF.

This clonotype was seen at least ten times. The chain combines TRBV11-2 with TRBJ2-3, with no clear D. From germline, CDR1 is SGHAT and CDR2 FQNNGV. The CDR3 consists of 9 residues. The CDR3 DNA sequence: TGTCCGATTGGAGATACGCAGTATTTT. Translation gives CPIGDTQYF.

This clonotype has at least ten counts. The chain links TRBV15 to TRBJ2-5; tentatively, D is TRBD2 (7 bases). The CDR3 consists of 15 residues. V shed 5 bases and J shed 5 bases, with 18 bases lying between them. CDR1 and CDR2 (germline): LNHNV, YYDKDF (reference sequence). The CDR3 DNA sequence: TGTGCCACCAGCCCACCGGGGGGCGGTAAGGAGACCCAGTACTTC. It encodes CATSPPGGGKETQYF.

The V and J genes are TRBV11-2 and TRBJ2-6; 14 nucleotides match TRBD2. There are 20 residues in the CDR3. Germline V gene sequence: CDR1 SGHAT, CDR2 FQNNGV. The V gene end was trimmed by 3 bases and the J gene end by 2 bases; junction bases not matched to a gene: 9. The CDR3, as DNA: TGTGCCAGCAGCTTTACGGGGACTAGCGGGAGATACGCTGGGGCCAACGTCCTGACTTTC. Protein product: CASSFTGTSGRYAGANVLTF.

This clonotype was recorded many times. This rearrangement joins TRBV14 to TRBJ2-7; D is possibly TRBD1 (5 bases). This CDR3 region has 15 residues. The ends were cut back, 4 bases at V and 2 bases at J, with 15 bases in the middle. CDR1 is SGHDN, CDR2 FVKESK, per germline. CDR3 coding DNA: TGTGCCAGCAGCCCAATAGGGGAAATCCCCTACGAGCAGTACTTC. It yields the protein CASSPIGEIPYEQYF.

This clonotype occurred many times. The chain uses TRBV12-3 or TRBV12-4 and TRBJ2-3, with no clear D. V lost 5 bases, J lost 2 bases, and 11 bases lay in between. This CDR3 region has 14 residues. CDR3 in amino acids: CASSTAGNTDTQYF. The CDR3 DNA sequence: TGTGCCAGCAGTACCGCAGGAAACACAGATACGCAGTATTTT.

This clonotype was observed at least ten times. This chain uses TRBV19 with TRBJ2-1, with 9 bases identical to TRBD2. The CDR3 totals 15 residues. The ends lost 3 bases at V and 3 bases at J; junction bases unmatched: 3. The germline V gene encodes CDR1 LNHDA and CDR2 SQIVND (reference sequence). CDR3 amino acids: CASSISSGIYNEQFF. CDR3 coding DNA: TGTGCCAGTAGTATTTCTAGCGGGATCTACAATGAGCAGTTCTTC.

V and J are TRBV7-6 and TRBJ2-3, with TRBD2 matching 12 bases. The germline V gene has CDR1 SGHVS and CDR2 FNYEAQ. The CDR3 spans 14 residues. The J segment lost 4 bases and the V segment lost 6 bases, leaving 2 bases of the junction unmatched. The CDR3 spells CASRLAGGADTQYF. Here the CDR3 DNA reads TGTGCCAGCAGGCTAGCGGGAGGGGCAGATACGCAGTATTTT.

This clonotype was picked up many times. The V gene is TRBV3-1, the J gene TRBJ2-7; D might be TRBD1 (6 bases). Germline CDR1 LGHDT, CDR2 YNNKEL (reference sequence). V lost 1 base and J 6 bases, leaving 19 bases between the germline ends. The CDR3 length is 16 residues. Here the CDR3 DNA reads TGTGCCAGCAGCCAAGGGAGAGGGGGAAGAGTAGGCGAGCAGTACTTC. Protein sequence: CASSQGRGGRVGEQYF.

CDR3 in DNA: TGTGCCAGCAGTGCCGGGGCGAGCAATCAGCCCCAGCATTTT. This gives the protein CASSAGASNQPQHF. J is TRBJ1-5 and V is TRBV2, with a weak D call TRBD1 (5 bases). Germline values: CDR1 SNHLY, CDR2 FYNNEI. The V end was cut by 4 bases, the J end by 1 base, with 8 bases between. The CDR3 runs 14 residues.

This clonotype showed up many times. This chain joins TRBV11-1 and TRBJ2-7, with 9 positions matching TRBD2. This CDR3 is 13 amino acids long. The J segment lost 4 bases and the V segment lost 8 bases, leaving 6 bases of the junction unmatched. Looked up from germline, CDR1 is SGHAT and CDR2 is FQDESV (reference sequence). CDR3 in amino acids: CASRREGNYEQYF. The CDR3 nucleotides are TGTGCCAGCCGGCGGGAGGGAAATTACGAGCAGTACTTC.

CDR3 loop: CASQLSGANVLTF. The CDR3 DNA sequence: TGTGCCAGTCAACTCTCCGGGGCCAACGTCCTGACTTTC. This sequence joins TRBV19 and TRBJ2-6; D gene ambiguous. CDR3 length: 13 residues. In germline, CDR1 is LNHDA, CDR2 SQIVND (reference sequence). Trimming took off 8 bases at V and 4 bases at J, with 9 bases between the two ends.

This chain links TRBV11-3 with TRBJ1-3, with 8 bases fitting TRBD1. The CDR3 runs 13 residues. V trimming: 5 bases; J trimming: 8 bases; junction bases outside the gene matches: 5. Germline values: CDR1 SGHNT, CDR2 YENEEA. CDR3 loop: CASSPSGQDTIYF. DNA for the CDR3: TGTGCCAGCAGCCCCTCGGGACAGGACACCATATATTTT.

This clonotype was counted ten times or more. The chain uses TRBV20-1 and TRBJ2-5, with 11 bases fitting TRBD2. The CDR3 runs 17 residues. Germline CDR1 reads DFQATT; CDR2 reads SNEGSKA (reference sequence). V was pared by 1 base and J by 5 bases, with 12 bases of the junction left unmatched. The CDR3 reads CSARALTSGAGRETQYF. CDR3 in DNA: TGCAGTGCTAGAGCCCTGACTAGCGGGGCCGGTAGGGAGACCCAGTACTTC.

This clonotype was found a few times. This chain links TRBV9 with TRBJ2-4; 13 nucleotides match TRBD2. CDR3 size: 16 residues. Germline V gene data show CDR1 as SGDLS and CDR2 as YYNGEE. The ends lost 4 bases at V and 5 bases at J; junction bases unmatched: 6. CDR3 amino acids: CASSSGLAGVENIQYF. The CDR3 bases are TGTGCCAGCAGCTCAGGACTAGCGGGAGTAGAAAACATTCAGTACTTC.

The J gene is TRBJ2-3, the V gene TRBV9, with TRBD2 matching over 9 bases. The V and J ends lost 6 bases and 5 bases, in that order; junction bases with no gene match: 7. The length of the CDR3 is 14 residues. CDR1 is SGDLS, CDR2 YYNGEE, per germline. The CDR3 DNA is TGTGCCAGCACAGTAGCGGGGGTAGGAGATACGCAGTATTTT. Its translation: CASTVAGVGDTQYF.

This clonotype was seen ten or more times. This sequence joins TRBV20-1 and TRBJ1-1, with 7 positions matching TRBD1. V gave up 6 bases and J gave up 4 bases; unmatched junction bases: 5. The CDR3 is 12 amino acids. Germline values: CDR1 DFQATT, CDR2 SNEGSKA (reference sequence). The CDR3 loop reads CSAHRGGTEAFF. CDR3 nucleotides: TGCAGTGCCCACAGGGGAGGCACTGAAGCTTTCTTT.

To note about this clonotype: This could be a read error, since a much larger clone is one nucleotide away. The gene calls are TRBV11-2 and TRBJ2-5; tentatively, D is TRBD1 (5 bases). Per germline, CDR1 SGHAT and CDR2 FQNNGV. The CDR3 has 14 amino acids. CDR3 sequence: CAGSSPTVYETQYF. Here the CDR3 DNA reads TGTGCCGGCAGCTCCCCGACAGTATACGAGACCCAGTACTTC. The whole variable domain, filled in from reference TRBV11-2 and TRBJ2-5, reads EAGVAQSPRYKIIEKRQSVAFWCNPISGHATLYWYQQILGQGPKLLIQFQNNGVVDDSQLPKDRFSAERLKGVDSTLKIQPAKLEDSAVYLCAGSSPTVYETQYFGPGTRLLVL.

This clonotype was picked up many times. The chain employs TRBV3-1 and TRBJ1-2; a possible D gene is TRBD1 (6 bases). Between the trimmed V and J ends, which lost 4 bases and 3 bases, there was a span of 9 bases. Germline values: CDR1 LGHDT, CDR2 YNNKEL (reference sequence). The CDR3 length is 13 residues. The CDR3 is CASSPTGYYGYTF. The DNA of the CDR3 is TGTGCCAGCAGCCCCACAGGGTACTATGGCTACACCTTC.

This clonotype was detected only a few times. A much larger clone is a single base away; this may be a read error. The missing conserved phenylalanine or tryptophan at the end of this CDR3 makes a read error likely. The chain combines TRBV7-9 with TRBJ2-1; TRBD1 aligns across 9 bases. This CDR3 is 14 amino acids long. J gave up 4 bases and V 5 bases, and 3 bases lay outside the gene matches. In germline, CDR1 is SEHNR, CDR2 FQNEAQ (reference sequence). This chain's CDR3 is CASSRTGEYNEQFL. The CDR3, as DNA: TGTGCCAGCAGCAGGACAGGGGAATACAATGAGCAGTTCCTC.

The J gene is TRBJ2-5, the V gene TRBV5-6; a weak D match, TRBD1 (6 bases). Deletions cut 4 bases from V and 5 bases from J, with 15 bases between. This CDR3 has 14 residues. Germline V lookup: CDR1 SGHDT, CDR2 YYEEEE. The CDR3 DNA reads TGTGCCAGCAGCCTGACAACAGGGACGGAGACCCAGTACTTC. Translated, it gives CASSLTTGTETQYF.

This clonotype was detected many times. This CDR3 reads CASSDLGGYTF. The CDR3 DNA sequence: TGTGCCAGCAGTGATCTAGGGGGCTACACCTTC. The chain couples TRBV2 to TRBJ1-2; D gene uncertain. Germline loops: CDR1 SNHLY, CDR2 FYNNEI. V was pared by 3 bases and J by 8 bases, with 7 bases between. This CDR3 contains 11 residues.

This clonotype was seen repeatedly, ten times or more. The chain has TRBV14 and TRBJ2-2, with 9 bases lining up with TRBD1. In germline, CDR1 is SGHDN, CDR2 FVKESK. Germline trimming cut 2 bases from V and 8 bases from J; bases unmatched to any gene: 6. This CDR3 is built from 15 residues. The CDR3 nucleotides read TGTGCCAGCAGCCAACGGGACAGGGCGGTGGGGGAGCTGTTTTTT. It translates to CASSQRDRAVGELFF.

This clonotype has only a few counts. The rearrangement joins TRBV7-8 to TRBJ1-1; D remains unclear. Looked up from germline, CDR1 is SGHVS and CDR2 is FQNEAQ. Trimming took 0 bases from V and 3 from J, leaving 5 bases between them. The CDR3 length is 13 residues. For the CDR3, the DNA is TGTGCCAGCAGCTTAGCGAGCTACACTGAAGCTTTCTTT. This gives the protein CASSLASYTEAFF.

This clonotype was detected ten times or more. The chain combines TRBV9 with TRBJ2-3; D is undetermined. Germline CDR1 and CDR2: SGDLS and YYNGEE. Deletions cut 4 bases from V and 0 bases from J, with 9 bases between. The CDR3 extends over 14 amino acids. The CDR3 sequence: CASSPRMSTDTQYF. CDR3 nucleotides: TGTGCCAGCAGCCCCCGTATGAGCACAGATACGCAGTATTTT.

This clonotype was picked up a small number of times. The CDR3: CASSSTGGVGTGELFF. CDR3 nucleotides: TGTGCCAGCAGCTCCACCGGGGGGGTTGGCACCGGGGAGCTGTTTTTT. The J gene is TRBJ2-2, the V gene TRBV7-2; 8 nucleotides align to TRBD2. The CDR3 is 16 amino acids. Germline V gene lookup returns CDR1 SGHTA and CDR2 FQGNSA. V trimming: 4 bases; J trimming: 4 bases; junction bases outside the gene matches: 8.

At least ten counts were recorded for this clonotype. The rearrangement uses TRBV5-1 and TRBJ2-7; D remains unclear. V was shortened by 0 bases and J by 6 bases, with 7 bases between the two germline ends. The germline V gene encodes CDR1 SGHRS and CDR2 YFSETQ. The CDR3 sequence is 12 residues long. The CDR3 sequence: CASSLALGEQYF. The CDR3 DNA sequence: TGCGCCAGCAGCTTGGCTCTGGGCGAGCAGTACTTC.

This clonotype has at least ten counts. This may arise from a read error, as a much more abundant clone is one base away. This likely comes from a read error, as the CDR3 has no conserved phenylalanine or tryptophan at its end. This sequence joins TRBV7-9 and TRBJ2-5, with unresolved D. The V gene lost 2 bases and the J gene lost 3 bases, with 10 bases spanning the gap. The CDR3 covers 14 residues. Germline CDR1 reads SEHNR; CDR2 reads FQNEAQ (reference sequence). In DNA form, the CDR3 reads TGTGCCAGCAGCTTAAACCAGCAAAAAGAGACCCAGTACCTC. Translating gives CASSLNQQKETQYL.

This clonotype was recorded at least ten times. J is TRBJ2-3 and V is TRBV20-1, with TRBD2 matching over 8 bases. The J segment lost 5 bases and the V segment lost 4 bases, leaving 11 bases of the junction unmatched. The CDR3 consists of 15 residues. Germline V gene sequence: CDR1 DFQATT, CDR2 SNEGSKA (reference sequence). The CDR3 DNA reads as TGCAGTGCTACTGTGACTAGCGATTTGGGAGATACGCAGTATTTT. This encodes CSATVTSDLGDTQYF.